The rows below give T cell receptor beta chains drawn from one sample of a study of shared clonotypes between healthy human individuals. Method: immunoSEQ multiplex PCR; TCRdb's copy keeps in-frame clones and lacks some. This sample has more than 2 million clones, with about 95% found just once. The source material was naive CD8+ T cells sorted from blood. The receptors stem from a man between 18 and 35 years old in good health. CDR3s leave out the opening cysteine and the closing phenylalanine or tryptophan.

v_gene	j_gene	CDR3aa
TRBV29-1	TRBJ2-7	SVDGTGYEQY
TRBV27	TRBJ2-3	ASSLRSLDRLSTDTQY
TRBV5-4	TRBJ1-1	ASSPRDHTEAF
TRBV9	TRBJ2-3	ASSVEGTGLDTQY
TRBV30	TRBJ2-7	AGGLAGYEQY
TRBV29-1	TRBJ1-2	SVRDRGNYGYT
TRBV9	TRBJ2-1	ASSVEGRTYNEQF
TRBV5-6	TRBJ1-2	ASGWGALSDNYGYT
TRBV4-1	TRBJ1-4	ASSQDWSKGGKLF
TRBV19	TRBJ1-1	ASIGQNTEAF
TRBV7-9	TRBJ2-7	ASSLEAGIYYEQY
TRBV7-9	TRBJ2-7	ASSLWPYEQY
TRBV2	TRBJ2-5	ASSWTGGETQY
TRBV28	TRBJ1-5	ASSPTRRGDQPQH
TRBV5-6	TRBJ2-7	ASSSTFSYEQY
TRBV4-1	TRBJ2-7	ASSQDLKAGVTTEQY
TRBV10-3	TRBJ1-2	AISADVFLINYGYT
TRBV11-2	TRBJ1-1	ASSLGHLTEAF
TRBV6-6	TRBJ1-1	ASSYGSMNTEAF
TRBV6-1	TRBJ1-1	ASSVGGLSTEAF
TRBV21-1	TRBJ2-5	ASSRSGGAWDETQY
TRBV7-9	TRBJ2-5	ASSLNFLSQETQY
TRBV7-2	TRBJ2-3	ASSLYADTQY
TRBV9	TRBJ2-7	ASSVGGNYEQY
TRBV5-4	TRBJ1-2	ASSWGGAYGYI
TRBV7-2	TRBJ2-1	ASSILLAGSLDEQF
TRBV2	TRBJ2-1	ASSDVGYEQF
TRBV7-9	TRBJ1-4	ASTASSGANEKLF
TRBV9	.	ASSVADSPYEQY
TRBV30	TRBJ2-7	AWRPGNFYEQY
TRBV6-1	TRBJ1-3	ASRKAGTEGNTIY
TRBV5-4	TRBJ1-5	ASSLGTGQPQH
TRBV7-8	TRBJ2-7	ASSLRTPYEQY
TRBV28	TRBJ1-5	ASSLSLEYSNQPQH
TRBV27	TRBJ2-3	ASSSWASTADTQY
TRBV4-3	TRBJ2-7	ASSQRPGQSFYEQY
TRBV9	TRBJ1-2	ASSVGSGDGYT